What follows is one TCR beta chain and its context. Its specificity is not known. For TCR, cDNA came from 5'RACE template switching, which added a universal primer site and UMIs. One entry per CDR3 protein results from TCRdb running MiXCR on the 5' RACE reads. The sample has some 600,000 distinct CDR3 sequences; less than 20% are singletons. The germline gives CDR1 ENHRY, CDR2 SYGVKD. There are 15 residues in the CDR3. V lost 0 bases, J lost 0 bases, and 6 bases lay in between. This sample was included in a study of T cells after yellow fever vaccination. Study as a whole: SMART-Seq v4 Ultra Low Input handled preparation of low-cell-number fractions. General study points: In post-booster samples, most primary-vaccination clones reappeared (roughly 96% CD4, nearly 90% CD8). FACS-sorted repertoires could contain abundant clonotypes contaminating from the bulk population.

J is TRBJ1-3 and V is TRBV10-3; D unclear. The source material was PBMCs, sampled less than 6 days after the first yellow fever vaccination. The clonotype comes from a man aged 18 to 30 who received the YFV17D yellow fever vaccine. As DNA, the CDR3 is TGTGCCATCAGTGAGTCGTTCCTCTCTGGAAACACCATATATTTT. Its protein is CAISESFLSGNTIYF.